Listed below are T cell receptor beta chains from one sample, sequenced in a study of T-cell reconstitution after alpha-beta-depleted transplantation in children. One entry per CDR3 protein, called by TCRdb with MiXCR from the PCR reads. The sample has some 600,000 distinct CDR3 sequences; around a sixth are singletons. Sequenced here: PBMCs from the stem cell graft donor, sampled from the stem cell graft. These receptors were collected from a human donor who donated a stem cell graft to a child with acute myeloid leukemia. The CDR3 runs from the conserved cysteine through the conserved F or W. The order of the fields is V gene, clone size, J gene, D gene, CDR3 protein, CDR3 DNA. D genes are given only for firm matches. Rows may omit the clone size; those that give it use once, few, many or a size class.

v_call: TRBV7-8
clone_size: NA
j_call: TRBJ2-1
d_call: NA
cdr3_aa: CAGRQGLESYNEQFF
cdr3_nt: TGTGCCGGACGCCAGGGGCTGGAATCCTACAATGAGCAGTTCTTC

v_call: TRBV11-2
clone_size: few
j_call: TRBJ1-2
d_call: NA
cdr3_aa: CASSFGGFSGYTF
cdr3_nt: TGTGCCAGCAGCTTCGGCGGGTTTAGTGGCTACACCTTC

v_call: TRBV12-3/TRBV12-4
clone_size: once
j_call: TRBJ2-3
d_call: NA
cdr3_aa: CASTLPREGDTQYF
cdr3_nt: TGTGCCAGCACTCTTCCGAGAGAGGGGGATACGCAGTATTTT

v_call: TRBV28
clone_size: NA
j_call: TRBJ2-2
d_call: NA
cdr3_aa: CASSTGGKVAGELFF
cdr3_nt: TGTGCCAGCAGCACCGGAGGGAAAGTGGCCGGGGAGCTGTTTTTT

v_call: TRBV23-1
clone_size: NA
j_call: TRBJ2-5
d_call: TRBD1
cdr3_aa: CASRIDRVGETQYF
cdr3_nt: TGCGCCAGCAGAATTGACAGGGTTGGAGAGACCCAGTACTTC

v_call: TRBV4-3
clone_size: NA
j_call: TRBJ2-2
d_call: NA
cdr3_aa: CASSQDPGAGELFF
cdr3_nt: TGCGCCAGCAGCCAAGATCCGGGCGCCGGGGAGCTGTTTTTT

v_call: TRBV15
clone_size: few
j_call: TRBJ1-5
d_call: NA
cdr3_aa: CATSRDYQRRDQPQHF
cdr3_nt: TGTGCCACCAGCAGAGATTATCAGCGGAGGGATCAGCCCCAGCATTTT

v_call: TRBV12-3/TRBV12-4
clone_size: many
j_call: TRBJ2-1
d_call: NA
cdr3_aa: CASSFRLAGRLLYNEQFF
cdr3_nt: TGTGCCAGCAGTTTCCGGTTGGCAGGGAGACTACTCTACAATGAGCAGTTCTTC

v_call: TRBV7-2
clone_size: many
j_call: TRBJ2-1
d_call: NA
cdr3_aa: CASTPAGTLAANEQFF
cdr3_nt: TGTGCCAGCACCCCGGCCGGTACGCTCGCCGCCAATGAGCAGTTCTTC

v_call: TRBV7-2
clone_size: few
j_call: TRBJ2-5
d_call: NA
cdr3_aa: CASSLDGGPGETQYF
cdr3_nt: TGTGCCAGCAGCTTGGATGGGGGCCCTGGGGAGACCCAGTACTTC

v_call: TRBV6-1
clone_size: NA
j_call: TRBJ2-2
d_call: NA
cdr3_aa: CASSLPPPTGELFF
cdr3_nt: TGTGCCAGCAGCCTTCCTCCCCCGACCGGGGAGCTGTTTTTT

v_call: TRBV20-1
clone_size: many
j_call: TRBJ2-3
d_call: TRBD2
cdr3_aa: CSATWTSGGAPDTQYF
cdr3_nt: TGCAGTGCTACATGGACTAGCGGGGGGGCCCCGGATACGCAGTATTTT

v_call: TRBV28
clone_size: NA
j_call: TRBJ1-4
d_call: NA
cdr3_aa: CASSLRGGATNEKLFF
cdr3_nt: TGTGCCAGCAGTTTAAGGGGGGGAGCAACTAATGAAAAACTGTTTTTT

v_call: TRBV7-2
clone_size: few
j_call: TRBJ2-5
d_call: TRBD2
cdr3_aa: CASSTKLAGQETQYF
cdr3_nt: TGTGCCAGCAGCACCAAACTAGCGGGGCAAGAGACCCAGTACTTC

v_call: TRBV15
clone_size: few
j_call: TRBJ2-7
d_call: NA
cdr3_aa: CATSRDDEQYF
cdr3_nt: TGTGCCACCAGCAGAGACGACGAGCAGTACTTC

v_call: TRBV15
clone_size: many
j_call: TRBJ1-2
d_call: NA
cdr3_aa: CATSRPYIYGYTF
cdr3_nt: TGTGCCACCAGCCGGCCTTATATCTATGGCTACACCTTC

v_call: TRBV4-1
clone_size: NA
j_call: TRBJ2-3
d_call: TRBD2
cdr3_aa: CASSQGTSGGIPTDTQYF
cdr3_nt: TGCGCCAGCAGCCAAGGAACTAGCGGGGGAATACCGACAGATACGCAGTATTTT

v_call: TRBV29-1
clone_size: many
j_call: TRBJ1-1
d_call: NA
cdr3_aa: CSVEASGINTYGALRAFF
cdr3_nt: TGCAGCGTTGAAGCCTCCGGGATCAACACTTATGGGGCCTTACGAGCTTTCTTT

v_call: TRBV20-1
clone_size: few
j_call: TRBJ1-1
d_call: TRBD1
cdr3_aa: CSARGPGGSLSMNTEAFF
cdr3_nt: TGCAGTGCTAGAGGGCCAGGGGGTAGTTTGTCGATGAACACTGAAGCTTTCTTT

v_call: TRBV7-3
clone_size: many
j_call: TRBJ2-2
d_call: NA
cdr3_aa: CASRWSRTAGELFF
cdr3_nt: TGTGCCAGCAGATGGTCCCGGACGGCCGGGGAGCTGTTTTTT

v_call: TRBV12-3/TRBV12-4
clone_size: few
j_call: TRBJ1-2
d_call: TRBD1
cdr3_aa: CASSDRGDGYTF
cdr3_nt: TGTGCCAGCAGTGACAGGGGGGATGGCTACACCTTC

v_call: TRBV20-1
clone_size: many
j_call: TRBJ2-3
d_call: NA
cdr3_aa: CSARADPTDTQYF
cdr3_nt: TGCAGTGCTAGAGCAGACCCCACAGATACGCAGTATTTT

v_call: TRBV7-8
clone_size: NA
j_call: TRBJ2-2
d_call: NA
cdr3_aa: CASSVRGQVASTGELFF
cdr3_nt: TGTGCCAGCAGCGTCAGAGGGCAGGTAGCGTCCACCGGGGAGCTGTTTTTT

v_call: TRBV5-5
clone_size: many
j_call: TRBJ2-2
d_call: NA
cdr3_aa: CASSLEQGNTGELFF
cdr3_nt: TGTGCCAGCAGCTTGGAGCAGGGAAACACCGGGGAGCTGTTTTTT

v_call: TRBV12-3/TRBV12-4
clone_size: many
j_call: TRBJ2-1
d_call: TRBD2
cdr3_aa: CASSVAGGVYNEQFF
cdr3_nt: TGTGCCAGCAGTGTAGCGGGGGGGGTATACAATGAGCAGTTCTTC

v_call: TRBV20-1
clone_size: many
j_call: TRBJ1-1
d_call: TRBD1
cdr3_aa: CSARDRGFTEAFF
cdr3_nt: TGCAGTGCTAGGGACAGGGGATTCACTGAAGCTTTCTTT

v_call: TRBV20-1
clone_size: many
j_call: TRBJ1-6
d_call: NA
cdr3_aa: CSARGRASYNSPLHF
cdr3_nt: TGCAGTGCTAGAGGCCGAGCCTCCTATAATTCACCCCTCCACTTT

v_call: TRBV28
clone_size: NA
j_call: TRBJ1-4
d_call: NA
cdr3_aa: CASNTQAGTPWGEKLFF
cdr3_nt: TGTGCCAGCAATACTCAGGCAGGGACCCCTTGGGGCGAAAAACTGTTTTTT

v_call: TRBV5-1
clone_size: NA
j_call: TRBJ2-3
d_call: TRBD1
cdr3_aa: CASSLGQGDTDTQYF
cdr3_nt: TGCGCCAGCAGCTTGGGACAGGGTGACACAGATACGCAGTATTTT

v_call: TRBV21-1
clone_size: NA
j_call: TRBJ1-5
d_call: NA
cdr3_aa: CASSSKGQGGQPQHF
cdr3_nt: TGTGCCAGCAGCTCGAAGGGACAGGGAGGTCAGCCCCAGCATTTT

v_call: TRBV11-3
clone_size: NA
j_call: TRBJ2-4
d_call: NA
cdr3_aa: CASSFISGARNIQYF
cdr3_nt: TGTGCCAGCAGCTTTATTTCAGGGGCGCGAAACATTCAGTACTTC

v_call: TRBV12-3/TRBV12-4
clone_size: NA
j_call: TRBJ2-7
d_call: NA
cdr3_aa: CASSLGDPHEQYF
cdr3_nt: TGTGCCAGCAGTTTGGGGGATCCTCACGAGCAGTACTTC

v_call: TRBV5-5
clone_size: NA
j_call: TRBJ2-3
d_call: NA
cdr3_aa: CASSLGGGGSDTQYF
cdr3_nt: TGTGCCAGCAGCTTAGGAGGGGGCGGGTCAGATACGCAGTATTTT

v_call: TRBV5-1
clone_size: NA
j_call: TRBJ2-2
d_call: NA
cdr3_aa: CASSLDGTKGTGELFF
cdr3_nt: TGCGCCAGCAGCTTGGATGGGACAAAGGGCACCGGGGAGCTGTTTTTT

v_call: TRBV18
clone_size: NA
j_call: TRBJ1-5
d_call: NA
cdr3_aa: CASSPDQFNQPQHF
cdr3_nt: TGTGCCAGCTCACCGGACCAGTTCAATCAGCCCCAGCATTTT

v_call: TRBV20-1
clone_size: NA
j_call: TRBJ2-1
d_call: TRBD2
cdr3_aa: CSARDGTSGGPYNEQFF
cdr3_nt: TGCAGTGCTAGAGATGGGACTAGCGGGGGGCCATACAATGAGCAGTTCTTC

v_call: TRBV29-1
clone_size: many
j_call: TRBJ2-1
d_call: TRBD2
cdr3_aa: CSSTLTSGGYEQFF
cdr3_nt: TGCAGCTCCACCCTGACTAGCGGGGGATATGAGCAGTTCTTC

v_call: TRBV5-1
clone_size: NA
j_call: TRBJ1-1
d_call: NA
cdr3_aa: CASSLAVDSLYMNTEAFF
cdr3_nt: TGCGCCAGCAGCTTGGCCGTAGACAGCCTTTACATGAACACTGAAGCTTTCTTT

v_call: TRBV5-1
clone_size: NA
j_call: TRBJ2-1
d_call: NA
cdr3_aa: CASSPDGYRGNEQFF
cdr3_nt: TGCGCCAGCAGCCCTGATGGTTACCGGGGCAATGAGCAGTTCTTC

v_call: TRBV28
clone_size: NA
j_call: TRBJ1-1
d_call: NA
cdr3_aa: CASSSLGDRVNTEAFF
cdr3_nt: TGTGCCAGCAGTTCCTTGGGGGATAGGGTGAACACTGAAGCTTTCTTT

v_call: TRBV20-1
clone_size: NA
j_call: TRBJ1-6
d_call: TRBD1
cdr3_aa: CSASSGTGGNSPLHF
cdr3_nt: TGCAGTGCTAGTTCCGGGACAGGGGGTAATTCACCCCTCCACTTT

v_call: TRBV18
clone_size: NA
j_call: TRBJ2-5
d_call: TRBD1
cdr3_aa: CASSPLGTGQETQYF
cdr3_nt: TGTGCCAGCTCACCACTGGGGACAGGCCAAGAGACCCAGTACTTC

v_call: TRBV12-3/TRBV12-4
clone_size: NA
j_call: TRBJ2-4
d_call: NA
cdr3_aa: CASSLGIIDAPPKNIQYF
cdr3_nt: TGTGCCAGCAGTTTAGGGATTATCGACGCTCCTCCGAAAAACATTCAGTACTTC

v_call: TRBV5-1
clone_size: few
j_call: TRBJ2-1
d_call: NA
cdr3_aa: CASSLGPGHQLNEQFF
cdr3_nt: TGCGCCAGCAGCTTGGGCCCGGGACACCAACTCAATGAGCAGTTCTTC

v_call: TRBV4-3
clone_size: NA
j_call: TRBJ2-3
d_call: NA
cdr3_aa: CASSQDGVTSTDTQYF
cdr3_nt: TGCGCCAGCAGCCAAGATGGGGTCACTAGCACAGATACGCAGTATTTT

v_call: TRBV20-1
clone_size: few
j_call: TRBJ1-4
d_call: NA
cdr3_aa: CSASYQGSAYNEKLFF
cdr3_nt: TGCAGTGCTAGTTATCAGGGTTCGGCATATAATGAAAAACTGTTTTTT

v_call: TRBV24-1
clone_size: many
j_call: TRBJ2-1
d_call: TRBD2
cdr3_aa: CATSDYASGGMVEQFF
cdr3_nt: TGTGCCACCAGTGACTATGCTAGCGGGGGGATGGTTGAGCAGTTCTTC

v_call: TRBV29-1
clone_size: few
j_call: TRBJ1-3
d_call: TRBD1
cdr3_aa: CSVGGQGNTIYF
cdr3_nt: TGCAGCGTGGGAGGACAGGGCAACACCATATATTTT